The 27 T cell receptor beta chains below come from one sample, sequenced in a study of T cells after posttransplantation cyclophosphamide (dated by TCRdb to the mid-2010s). The library was generated by the immunoSEQ multiplex PCR assay. TCRdb obtained this table from immuneACCESS and retained in-frame rearrangements with V and J assigned. These tables miss some clones; where compared with another copy, unresolved V genes account for less than half of the shortfall, and the remainder is unexplained. A total of about 22,000 clones appear in this sample, around 97% of them only once. The top ten clones comprise over 0.1% of the sample. Naive T cells were defined as viable CD3+CD4+ or CD3+CD8+ cells that were CCR7+CD45RA+CD45RO-CD95-CD27+CD28+. The material sequenced was naive CD4+ T cells sorted from PBMCs. These receptors all come from a man aged 45 to 65 in good health, CMV-negative, and a related stem cell transplant donor.

The rearrangement links TRBV4-1 to TRBJ1-3, with D possibly matching TRBD1 (6 bases). Germline CDR1 is MGHRA and CDR2 is YSYEKL. This CDR3 has 17 amino acids. Trimming shortened V by 1 base and J by 0 bases, and 13 bases separated the two germline ends. The CDR3 spells CASSQAGQRISGNTIYF. The CDR3 region has the DNA TGCGCCAGCAGCCAAGCCGGACAGAGGATCTCTGGAAACACCATATATTTT.

The J gene is TRBJ2-7, the V gene TRBV27, with D unresolved. Germline V gene data show CDR1 as MNHEY and CDR2 as SMNVEV (reference sequence). The V end lost 5 bases, the J end lost 2 bases, and 19 bases lay between the germline ends. The CDR3 covers 16 residues. The CDR3 DNA is TGTGCCAGCAGTCTGTCCTCTACGTCTGGTACCTACGAGCAGTACTTC. Amino acids: CASSLSSTSGTYEQYF.

This rearrangement joins TRBV9 to TRBJ2-5; weak D call: TRBD1 (6 bases). This CDR3 comprises 15 residues. Per germline, CDR1 SGDLS and CDR2 YYNGEE. V lost 0 bases and J 2 bases, leaving 11 bases between the germline ends. Written as DNA, the CDR3 is TGTGCCAGCAGCGTAGATCCCGGACAGCAAGAGACCCAGTACTTC. As protein: CASSVDPGQQETQYF.

The V call is TRBV5-1, the J call TRBJ2-7; perhaps TRBD2 as D (5 bases). The V end lost 0 bases, the J end lost 7 bases, and 17 bases lay between the germline ends. The CDR3 loop spans 15 amino acids. Per germline, CDR1 SGHRS and CDR2 YFSETQ. The CDR3 reads CASSLGSGPPGEQYF. As DNA, the CDR3 is TGCGCCAGCAGCTTGGGGTCCGGGCCACCGGGGGAGCAGTACTTC.

This sequence joins TRBV5-1 and TRBJ1-4; D gene ambiguous. The CDR3 spans 14 residues. V was shortened by 0 bases and J by 7 bases, with 10 bases between the two germline ends. CDR1 and CDR2 from the germline V gene are SGHRS and YFSETQ. In nucleotides, the CDR3 is TGCGCCAGCAGCTTGGACGTCTTCGGTGAAAAACTGTTTTTT. It specifies CASSLDVFGEKLFF.

Written as DNA, the CDR3 is TGTGCCAGCTCGACCGGACAGGGAAAAGCTTTCTTT. Its protein is CASSTGQGKAFF. The V and J genes are TRBV2 and TRBJ1-1, with 8 bases that match TRBD1. The CDR3 runs 12 residues. V was clipped by 8 bases and J by 9 bases; unmatched bases: 8. The germline gives CDR1 SNHLY, CDR2 FYNNEI.

This sequence joins TRBV11-2 and TRBJ1-4; the match to TRBD1 covers 7 bases. V lost 2 bases, J lost 5 bases, and 8 bases stayed unmatched. Germline lookup yields CDR1 SGHAT and CDR2 FQNNGV. CDR3 size: 16 residues. For the CDR3, the DNA is TGTGCCAGCAGCTTACCCGCCGGGACAGTCAATGAAAAACTGTTTTTT. Its translation is CASSLPAGTVNEKLFF.

V usage is TRBV5-4 and J usage is TRBJ1-2; 12 bases fit TRBD1. Per germline, CDR1 SGHNT and CDR2 YYREEE (reference sequence). There are 15 residues in the CDR3. The ends lost 4 bases at V and 3 bases at J; junction bases unmatched: 4. CDR3 sequence: CASSHRDRGHYGYTF. CDR3 nucleotides: TGTGCCAGCAGCCACCGGGACAGGGGGCACTATGGCTACACCTTC.

The genes are TRBV7-9 and TRBJ1-2; D gene ambiguous. Germline loops: CDR1 SEHNR, CDR2 FQNEAQ (reference sequence). Trimming removed 4 bases from V and 7 bases from J, with 16 bases in between. This CDR3 is 14 amino acids long. The CDR3 loop reads CASSSEVPGFGYTF. The DNA for the CDR3 is TGTGCCAGCAGCTCCGAGGTACCGGGATTTGGCTACACCTTC.

This chain joins TRBV11-2 and TRBJ2-1; TRBD1 aligns across 8 bases. Germline V gene lookup returns CDR1 SGHAT and CDR2 FQNNGV. The CDR3 consists of 14 residues. V was clipped by 5 bases and J by 5 bases; unmatched bases: 5. The CDR3 coding sequence is TGTGCCAGCAGCCCCCGGACAGGGCACAATGAGCAGTTCTTC. Amino acid sequence: CASSPRTGHNEQFF.

The genes are TRBV6-5 and TRBJ2-3, with TRBD2 identical over 10 bases. This CDR3 spans 15 amino acids. The germline V gene has CDR1 MNHEY and CDR2 SVGAGI. V was clipped by 4 bases and J by 6 bases; unmatched bases: 7. CDR3 amino acids: CASSSPAGGRDTQYF. In nucleotides, the CDR3 is TGTGCCAGCAGTTCACCAGCGGGGGGGCGCGATACGCAGTATTTT.

The chain combines TRBV2 with TRBJ1-1, with 9 bases aligning to TRBD1. The germline gives CDR1 SNHLY, CDR2 FYNNEI. J was trimmed by 10 bases and V by 6 bases; bases with no gene match: 12. This CDR3 has 14 amino acids. The CDR3 DNA reads TGTGCCAGCAGCTTCGCAGGACAGGGGCTTGGAGCTTTCTTT. Its translation is CASSFAGQGLGAFF.

The chain uses TRBV7-9 and TRBJ1-5, with D perhaps matching TRBD1 (5 bases). Trimming shortened V by 1 base and J by 5 bases, and 9 bases separated the two germline ends. The V gene's germline CDR1 is SEHNR and CDR2 FQNEAQ (reference sequence). The CDR3 covers 14 residues. The CDR3 sequence is CASSLGVGDQPQHF. CDR3 nucleotides: TGTGCCAGCAGCTTAGGAGTAGGGGATCAGCCCCAGCATTTT. The full variable domain, with the rest looked up from reference TRBV7-9 and TRBJ1-5, is DTGVSQNPRHKITKRGQNVTFRCDPISEHNRLYWYRQTLGQGPEFLTYFQNEAQLEKSRLLSDRFSAERPKGSFSTLEIQRTEQGDSAMYLCASSLGVGDQPQHFGDGTRLSIL.

The chain joins TRBV5-1 to TRBJ2-3, with 9 nucleotides matching TRBD2. The V gene's germline CDR1 is SGHRS and CDR2 YFSETQ. Trimming cost V 2 bases and J 6 bases; bases outside gene matches: 7. The CDR3 length is 15 residues. The CDR3 spells CASSFSLAGTDTQYF. CDR3 nucleotide sequence: TGCGCCAGCAGCTTTAGCCTAGCGGGGACGGATACGCAGTATTTT.

This clone has a single count. The chain recombines TRBV5-6 with TRBJ2-7; a possible D gene is TRBD2 (6 bases). V shed 0 bases and J shed 7 bases, with 11 bases lying between them. The CDR3 runs 13 residues. CDR1 SGHDT and CDR2 YYEEEE come from the germline V gene. The CDR3 coding sequence is TGTGCCAGCAGCTTGGGACTAGGACGGGAGCAGTACTTC. Amino acids: CASSLGLGREQYF.

Comment on this clone: This specimen includes other DNA sequences encoding the same CDR3. The V and J genes are TRBV10-3 and TRBJ1-1; D is uncertain. Trimming took 9 bases from V and 1 from J, leaving 6 bases between them. This CDR3 contains 11 residues. The V gene's germline CDR1 is ENHRY and CDR2 SYGVKD. The CDR3 sequence is CAITQNTEAFF. As DNA, the CDR3 is TGTGCCATAACACAGAACACTGAAGCTTTCTTT.

This clone was seen a single time. A read error may account for a junction end that differs from germline. The chain carries TRBV18 and TRBJ2-1, with 7 bases fitting TRBD2. This CDR3 has 15 residues. CDR1 and CDR2 from the germline V gene are KGHSH and LQKENI. Here the CDR3 DNA reads TGTGCCAGCTCACCAGGGGCGGGGGAGAACAATGGGCAGTTCTTC. Translating gives CASSPGAGENNGQFF.

V is TRBV7-2 and J is TRBJ2-7; a possible D gene is TRBD1 (5 bases). The germline gives CDR1 SGHTA, CDR2 FQGNSA. This CDR3 has 14 residues. V lost 5 bases, J lost 0 bases, and 11 bases lay in between. The CDR3 protein is CASSQTVNSYEQYF. Written as DNA, the CDR3 is TGTGCCAGCAGCCAGACAGTGAACTCCTACGAGCAGTACTTC. Filled out from reference TRBV7-2 and TRBJ2-7, the complete variable domain reads GAGVSQSPSNKVTEKGKDVELRCDPISGHTALYWYRQSLGQGLEFLIYFQGNSAPDKSGLPSDRFSAERTGGSVSTLTIQRTQQEDSAVYLCASSQTVNSYEQYFGPGTRLTVT.

The J gene is TRBJ1-5, the V gene TRBV28; D ambiguous. Trimming left V 7 bases short and J 0 bases short, with 4 bases between. Germline V gene data show CDR1 as MDHEN and CDR2 as SYDVKM. The CDR3 length is 12 residues. This CDR3 is CASTFSNQPQHF. The CDR3 nucleotides are TGTGCCAGCACCTTTAGCAATCAGCCCCAGCATTTT.

This clone was seen a single time. V gene TRBV14 combines with J gene TRBJ1-3, with D hard to call. Trimming pared 1 base from V and 2 bases from J, leaving 9 bases between. The CDR3 totals 15 residues. Germline CDR1 and CDR2: SGHDN and FVKESK. In nucleotides, the CDR3 is TGTGCCAGCAGCCAAGTGCGGGGTCCTGGAAACACCATATATTTT. Its translation is CASSQVRGPGNTIYF.

In its sample, this clone was seen once. This sequence joins TRBV7-8 and TRBJ2-7, with D maybe TRBD1 (5 bases). The CDR3 extends over 16 amino acids. Germline V gene data show CDR1 as SGHVS and CDR2 as FQNEAQ. Trimming cost V 0 bases and J 0 bases, with 12 bases left between them. The CDR3 bases are TGTGCCAGCAGCTTAGCGCTGTACAGGAGCTCCTACGAGCAGTACTTC. Translation: CASSLALYRSSYEQYF.

The CDR3 is CASSPATGSLETQYF. The DNA for the CDR3 is TGTGCCAGCTCACCTGCGACAGGGTCGTTAGAGACCCAGTACTTC. The rearrangement links TRBV18 to TRBJ2-5; 7 nucleotides align to TRBD1. The CDR3 consists of 15 residues. Trimming took 3 bases from V and 4 from J; bases not matched to a gene: 8. CDR1 is KGHSH and CDR2 is LQKENI in the germline V gene.

The rearrangement uses TRBV6-1 and TRBJ1-1, with TRBD1 matching over 9 bases. Trimming removed 7 bases from V and 6 bases from J; junction bases left unmatched: 6. This CDR3 has 13 residues. Germline V CDR1 and CDR2: MNHNS, SASEGT. CDR3 residues: CASIPTGGAEAFF. CDR3 DNA sequence: TGTGCCAGCATTCCTACAGGGGGCGCTGAAGCTTTCTTT.

This chain links TRBV19 with TRBJ1-1; D unclear. This CDR3 comprises 13 residues. Trimming left V 1 base short and J 1 base short, with 4 bases between. Germline loops: CDR1 LNHDA, CDR2 SQIVND (reference sequence). CDR3 loop: CASSIVENTEAFF. The DNA of the CDR3 is TGTGCCAGTAGTATAGTAGAGAACACTGAAGCTTTCTTT.

The chain couples TRBV7-9 to TRBJ1-6, with D tentatively TRBD1 (5 bases). The CDR3 totals 13 residues. CDR1 and CDR2 (germline): SEHNR, FQNEAQ (reference sequence). Trimming took off 8 bases at V and 4 bases at J, with 9 bases between the two ends. The CDR3 sequence is CASSKGYNSPLHF. CDR3 DNA: TGTGCCAGCTCGAAGGGGTATAATTCACCCCTCCACTTT.

With respect to this clone: In the same sample, other DNA sequences code for this CDR3. This chain connects TRBV9 to TRBJ2-5, with TRBD2 as a possible D gene (7 bases). The CDR3 extends over 15 amino acids. V lost 3 bases, J lost 4 bases, and 16 bases lay in between. Germline-derived CDR1 and CDR2 are SGDLS and YYNGEE. CDR3: CASSGGGGGGETQYF. The CDR3 DNA reads TGTGCCAGCAGCGGGGGGGGAGGGGGGGGAGAGACCCAGTACTTC.

This chain joins TRBV5-1 and TRBJ2-2; TRBD1 is a possible D gene (6 bases). The germline gives CDR1 SGHRS, CDR2 YFSETQ. The CDR3 loop spans 15 amino acids. Trimming left V 1 base short and J 0 bases short, with 7 bases between. The CDR3 protein is CASSLNRANTGELFF. The DNA of the CDR3 is TGCGCCAGCAGCTTGAACAGGGCGAACACCGGGGAGCTGTTTTTT.